Detailed here is one T cell receptor beta chain. The antigen is unknown. Germline V gene sequence: CDR1 SNHLY, CDR2 FYNNEI. V was cut by 4 bases and J by 5 bases, with 11 bases left in between. The CDR3 covers 13 residues. This record comes from a study of T cells in tumors after PD-1 blockade. Study in general: Patients received pembrolizumab 200 mg every 3 weeks or cemiplimab 350 mg every 2 weeks. Peripheral blood samples averaged approximately 35,000 unique clonotypes and 113,528 templates. Some patients also took daily vismodegib 150 mg during anti-PD-1 treatment.

Study conclusions and caveats: Blood contained approximately 40% of the tumor's TCR clonotypes.

The table came from immunoSEQ multiplex PCR; TCRdb's copy has only in-frame clones and leaves some out. The top ten hold around an eighth of the sample, which has about 59,000 clones, around three quarters seen once. Sequencing used PBMCs, obtained before anti-PD-1 treatment. The chain joins TRBV2 to TRBJ1-1; D is undetermined. The origin of this receptor is a human donor with basal cell carcinoma. As DNA, the CDR3 is TGTGCCAGCAGTGGGGATCTTGGGACTGAAGCTTTCTTT. Amino acid sequence: CASSGDLGTEAFF.